This TCR beta chain appears in the sequencing data of a study of response to subunit inactivated influenza vaccine (dated 2018 in TCRdb). Study-level background: Deep quantitative T cell receptor repertoire profiling was used in the study to track responses to a trivalent subunit inactivated influenza vaccine. The paper's findings and limits, for the study overall: The authors suggested that each seasonal influenza vaccination may recruit only a limited number of new T cells.

Ten or more counts support this clonotype. The specificity of this receptor is unknown. Base qualities are missing; no much larger clone stands one base away. The library was produced with RT-PCR. For sequencing, an Illumina HiSeq 2500 was employed. TCRdb passed the public sequencing reads through fastp at Q25 and MiXCR, retaining productive beta sequences. Rows merge per CDR3 protein into single entries with the most common DNA and genes. The sample includes more than 400,000 distinct CDR3 sequences, with about a tenth observed a single time. The ten largest clonotypes hold approximately 12% of the sample. Per the germline V gene, SQVTM is the CDR1 and ANQGSEA is the CDR2. At the junction V is shortened by 6 bases and J by 0 bases, with 9 bases in between. The CDR3 has 12 amino acids, counting the end cysteine and phenylalanine. The DNA shown is the 36-base CDR3, in frame from base 1. The time point label here, explained by the study, means: more than 35 days after influenza vaccine administration.

The chain employs TRBV29-1 and TRBJ2-7, with the D segment identity uncertain. This specimen consisted of PBMCs from blood, obtained around seven weeks after vaccination. The receptor's source is a man aged 50 to 60 who received an inactivated influenza vaccine. Donor details come from another sample of the same person, matched by shared clones. The CDR3 protein: CSVTKSSYEQYF. The nucleotides are TGCAGCGTGACAAAGAGCTCCTACGAGCAGTACTTC.